One sample yielded the 15 T cell receptor beta chains listed below, sequenced in a study of blood T cell repertoires in COVID-19. The data were produced by immunoSEQ multiplex PCR, yet TCRdb's version contains in-frame clones alone and is incomplete. The sample holds about 88,000 clones, 80% to 90% seen once. Sequenced input: peripheral blood. The receptors come from an older man with acute or convalescent COVID-19.

This chain joins TRBV27 and TRBJ1-6, with D unresolved. This CDR3 spans 14 amino acids. Germline V lookup: CDR1 MNHEY, CDR2 SMNVEV (reference sequence). Trimming took 6 bases from V and 6 from J, leaving 12 bases between them. CDR3 protein: CASSPGRGNSPLHF. In DNA, the CDR3 is TGTGCCAGCAGCCCCGGACGGGGTAATTCACCCCTCCACTTT.

The chain has TRBV18 and TRBJ1-1, with 8 bases that match TRBD1. The CDR3 contains 16 residues. The germline CDR1 and CDR2 sequences are KGHSH and LQKENI. The junction had 7 bases not matched to a gene; V was cut back by 4 bases and J by 0 bases. In DNA, the CDR3 is TGTGCCAGCTCACAAGGACAGGGACGATTGAACACTGAAGCTTTCTTT. Translation gives CASSQGQGRLNTEAFF.

This rearrangement joins TRBV7-2 to TRBJ2-1; 7 bases align to TRBD1. The germline gives CDR1 SGHTA, CDR2 FQGNSA. The CDR3 sequence is 16 residues long. V trimming: 1 base; J trimming: 4 bases; junction bases outside the gene matches: 7. In DNA form, the CDR3 reads TGTGCCAGCAGCTTAGTACCGGGGACAGCGTACAATGAGCAGTTCTTC. Translated, it gives CASSLVPGTAYNEQFF.

The rearrangement uses TRBV29-1 and TRBJ1-2, with D hard to call. V lost 3 bases and J lost 6, with 8 bases in between. This CDR3 has 11 amino acids. Germline values: CDR1 SQVTM, CDR2 ANQGSEA. CDR3 loop: CSVEERDGYTF. The CDR3 DNA is TGCAGCGTTGAGGAGAGGGATGGCTACACCTTC. Variable domain in full (rest from reference TRBV29-1 and TRBJ1-2): SAVISQKPSRDICQRGTSLTIQCQVDSQVTMMFWYRQQPGQSLTLIATANQGSEATYESGFVIDKFPISRPNLTFSTLTVSNMSPEDSSIYLCSVEERDGYTFGSGTRLTVV.

The genes are TRBV25-1 and TRBJ1-1; D is unresolved. The length of the CDR3 is 13 residues. V shed 4 bases and J shed 4 bases, with 10 bases lying between them. The germline gives CDR1 MGHDK, CDR2 SYGVNS. The CDR3: CASSVGRVTEAFF. CDR3 sequence (DNA): TGTGCCAGCAGTGTTGGGAGAGTCACTGAAGCTTTCTTT.

V is TRBV11-2 and J is TRBJ1-3; D is ambiguous. The CDR3 has 15 residues. V lost 5 bases to trimming and J lost 3 bases, with 14 bases between them. Per germline, CDR1 SGHAT and CDR2 FQNNGV. CDR3 DNA sequence: TGTGCCAGCAGCATCCACGACGGGGATGGAAACACCATATATTTT. This sequence encodes CASSIHDGDGNTIYF.

This clone was recorded only once. This rearrangement joins TRBV6-5 to TRBJ2-3; a possible D gene is TRBD2 (6 bases). Between the trimmed V and J ends, which lost 7 bases and 2 bases, there was a span of 16 bases. The V gene's germline CDR1 is MNHEY and CDR2 SVGAGI. The CDR3 totals 15 residues. The chain's CDR3 is CASTPRGGYTDTQYF. The CDR3 DNA reads as TGTGCCAGCACCCCAAGGGGAGGCTACACAGATACGCAGTATTTT.

This clone was counted a single time. The chain is built from TRBV6-6 and TRBJ2-3, with D possibly TRBD2 on 6 matching bases. This CDR3 spans 16 amino acids. Deletions cut 2 bases from V and 5 bases from J, with 17 bases between. The germline gives CDR1 MNHNY, CDR2 SVGAGI (reference sequence). DNA of the CDR3: TGTGCCAGCAGTTACATTAGCGGCTCTGGGGGAGATACGCAGTATTTT. It codes for CASSYISGSGGDTQYF.

This sequence joins TRBV7-8 and TRBJ2-2; tentative D call: TRBD2 (5 bases). Germline assignment: CDR1 SGHVS and CDR2 FQNEAQ. The CDR3 length is 16 residues. Trimming left V 2 bases short and J 0 bases short, with 10 bases between. CDR3 protein: CASSLTLGANTGELFF. The CDR3 bases are TGTGCCAGCAGCTTAACACTAGGAGCGAACACCGGGGAGCTGTTTTTT.

The V and J genes are TRBV3-1 (or the pseudogene TRBV3-2) and TRBJ2-7; 10 bases match TRBD2. Per the germline V gene, CDR1 is LGHDT and CDR2 is YNNKEL (reference sequence). The CDR3 contains 20 residues. V was clipped by 1 base and J by 2 bases; unmatched bases: 17. The CDR3 spells CASSQGGIRIAGGSPYEQYF. CDR3 bases: TGTGCCAGCAGCCAAGGGGGCATAAGAATAGCGGGGGGCTCCCCCTACGAGCAGTACTTC.

The chain uses TRBV5-1 and TRBJ2-7, with 8 positions matching TRBD1. V lost 0 bases to trimming and J lost 3 bases; unmatched junction nucleotides: 5. The germline V gene encodes CDR1 SGHRS and CDR2 YFSETQ. The CDR3 totals 15 residues. Here the CDR3 DNA reads TGCGCCAGCAGCTTGGGTCCGGGACAGGACTACGAGCAGTACTTC. It yields the protein CASSLGPGQDYEQYF.

This clone turned up a few times. V usage is TRBV11-2 and J usage is TRBJ1-2; D is undetermined. The CDR3 has 15 residues. CDR1 SGHAT and CDR2 FQNNGV come from the germline V gene. V was cut by 1 base and J by 2 bases, with 11 bases left in between. CDR3 nucleotide sequence: TGTGCCAGCAGCTTAGTTAGAGGGTGGAACTATGGCTACACCTTC. Translation: CASSLVRGWNYGYTF.

Concerning this clone: This specimen includes other DNA sequences encoding the same CDR3. J is TRBJ2-5 and V is TRBV25-1, with a tentative D call TRBD1 (5 bases). The germline V gene has CDR1 MGHDK and CDR2 SYGVNS. V lost 0 bases and J 2 bases, leaving 7 bases between the germline ends. The CDR3 runs to 14 residues. DNA of the CDR3: TGTGCCAGCAGTGAATATACAGGACAAGAGACCCAGTACTTC. Its protein is CASSEYTGQETQYF.

This chain connects TRBV28 to TRBJ2-3; TRBD2 matches 12 bases. V was pared by 3 bases and J by 1 base, with 17 bases of the junction left unmatched. This CDR3 is built from 21 residues. Germline lookup yields CDR1 MDHEN and CDR2 SYDVKM. The CDR3, as DNA: TGTGCCAGCAGTTTCAATAGATGGCTAGCGGGAGGGCCGGGCGGCACAGATACGCAGTATTTT. This translates into CASSFNRWLAGGPGGTDTQYF. The entire variable domain, with the rest obtained from reference TRBV28 and TRBJ2-3, is as follows: DVKVTQSSRYLVKRTGEKVFLECVQDMDHENMFWYRQDPGLGLRLIYFSYDVKMKEKGDIPEGYSVSREKKERFSLILESASTNQTSMYLCASSFNRWLAGGPGGTDTQYFGPGTRLTVL.

This chain links TRBV20-1 with TRBJ2-5, with D possibly matching TRBD2 (7 bases). CDR3 length: 11 residues. Germline CDR1 DFQATT, CDR2 SNEGSKA (reference sequence). The CDR3 nucleotides are TGCAAACCCGGGGGGCTGGAGACCCAGTACTTC. It encodes CKPGGLETQYF.